These T cell receptor beta chains were read from a single sample in a study of early T cells in non-severe SARS-CoV-2 infection. MiXCR, run by TCRdb on the 5' RACE reads, gives a single entry per CDR3 protein. The table lists approximately 33,000 distinct CDR3 sequences, around 5% of them singletons, with 30% in the top ten. Sequencing was performed on whole blood. These receptors all come from an adult who was a healthcare worker with PCR-confirmed SARS-CoV-2 infection or an uninfected control (not recorded which). The CDR3 runs from the conserved cysteine through the conserved F or W. The D gene is left open where the match is weak. For some rows the clone size is stated as once, few or many, or as a class when expanded; others skip it.

.	many	TRBV21-1	TRBJ2-5	CASSNDRGQVETQYF	TGTGCCAGCAGCAATGACCGTGGACAGGTCGAGACCCAGTACTTC
.	many	TRBV27	TRBJ2-6	CASSLTFMTGANVLTF	TGTGCCAGCAGTTTAACCTTTATGACTGGGGCCAACGTCCTGACTTTC
.	many	TRBV6-6	TRBJ2-3	CASSERRNTDTQYF	TGTGCCAGCTCGGAGAGGCGCAACACAGATACGCAGTATTTT
.	many	TRBV20-1	TRBJ2-4	CSARVRGAKNIQYF	TGCAGTGCTAGAGTTAGGGGTGCCAAAAACATTCAGTACTTC
.	many	TRBV20-1	TRBJ1-1	CSARRENTEAFF	TGCAGTGCTAGAAGGGAAAACACTGAAGCTTTCTTT
TRBD2	.	TRBV5-1	TRBJ2-7	CASSLAGIAGVWEQYF	TGCGCCAGCAGCTTGGCCGGAATAGCGGGAGTGTGGGAGCAGTACTTC
.	many	TRBV30	TRBJ2-4	CAWSEGGVNIQYF	TGTGCCTGGAGTGAGGGGGGAGTAAACATTCAGTACTTC
TRBD1	many	TRBV6-2/TRBV6-3	TRBJ1-2	CASSPADGTARFLTYGYTF	TGTGCCAGCAGTCCGGCAGATGGGACAGCACGATTCCTTACCTATGGCTACACCTTC
.	many	TRBV28	TRBJ2-3	CASSPSVGTDTQYF	TGTGCCAGCAGTCCCTCAGTGGGCACAGATACGCAGTATTTT
TRBD2	many	TRBV7-9	TRBJ2-2	CASGPSGNTGELFF	TGTGCCAGCGGGCCTAGCGGAAACACCGGGGAGCTGTTTTTT
.	many	TRBV7-6	TRBJ2-5	CASSAGGQETQYF	TGTGCCAGCAGCGCAGGGGGGCAAGAGACCCAGTACTTC
TRBD2	many	TRBV6-6	TRBJ2-1	CASSYGFSGKMDEQFF	TGTGCCAGCAGTTACGGGTTTAGCGGGAAAATGGATGAGCAGTTCTTC